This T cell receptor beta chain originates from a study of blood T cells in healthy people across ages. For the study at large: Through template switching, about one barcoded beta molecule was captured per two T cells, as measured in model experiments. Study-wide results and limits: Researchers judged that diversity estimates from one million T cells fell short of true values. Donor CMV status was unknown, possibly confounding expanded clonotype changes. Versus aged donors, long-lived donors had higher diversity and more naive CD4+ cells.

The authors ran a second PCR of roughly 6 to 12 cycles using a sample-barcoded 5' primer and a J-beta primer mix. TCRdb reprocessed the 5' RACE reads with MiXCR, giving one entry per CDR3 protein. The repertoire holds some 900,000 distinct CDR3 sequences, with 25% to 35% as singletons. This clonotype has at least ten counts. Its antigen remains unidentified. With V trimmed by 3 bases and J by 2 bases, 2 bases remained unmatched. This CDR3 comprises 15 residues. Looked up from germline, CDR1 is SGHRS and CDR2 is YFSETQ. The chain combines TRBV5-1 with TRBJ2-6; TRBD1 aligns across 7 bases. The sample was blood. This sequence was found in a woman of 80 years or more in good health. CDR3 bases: TGCGCCAGCAGCTCAGACAGGGCTGGGGCCAACGTCCTGACTTTC. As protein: CASSSDRAGANVLTF.